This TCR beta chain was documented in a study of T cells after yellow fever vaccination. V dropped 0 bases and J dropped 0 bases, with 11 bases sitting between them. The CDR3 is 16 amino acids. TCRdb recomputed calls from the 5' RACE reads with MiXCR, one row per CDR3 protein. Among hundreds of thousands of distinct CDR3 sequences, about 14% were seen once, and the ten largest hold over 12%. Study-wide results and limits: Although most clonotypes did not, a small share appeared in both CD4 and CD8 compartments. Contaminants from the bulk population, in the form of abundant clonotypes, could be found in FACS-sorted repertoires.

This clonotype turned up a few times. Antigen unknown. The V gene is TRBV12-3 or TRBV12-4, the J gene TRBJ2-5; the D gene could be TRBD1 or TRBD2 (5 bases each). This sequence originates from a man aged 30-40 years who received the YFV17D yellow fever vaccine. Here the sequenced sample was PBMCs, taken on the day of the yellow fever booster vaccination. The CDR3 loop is CASSLAKGRYQETQYF. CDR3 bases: TGTGCCAGCAGTTTAGCGAAGGGACGCTACCAAGAGACCCAGTACTTC.